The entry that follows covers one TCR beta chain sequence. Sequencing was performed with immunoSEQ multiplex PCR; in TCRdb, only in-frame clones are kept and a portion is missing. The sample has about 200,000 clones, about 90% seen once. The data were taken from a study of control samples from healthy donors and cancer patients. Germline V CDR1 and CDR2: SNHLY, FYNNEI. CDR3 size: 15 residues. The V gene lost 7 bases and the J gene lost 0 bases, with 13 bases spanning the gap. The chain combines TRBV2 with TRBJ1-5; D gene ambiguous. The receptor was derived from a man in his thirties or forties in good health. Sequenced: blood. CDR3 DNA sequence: TGTGCCAGCACGGTAACGGAACTTAGCAATCAGCCCCAGCATTTT. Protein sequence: CASTVTELSNQPQHF.